This record concerns one T cell receptor (beta chain) sequence. The antigen is not known. One junction end does not reproduce the germline sequence, and a read error may be involved. Per germline, CDR1 SGHTA and CDR2 FQGNSA. The CDR3 is 16 amino acids. The source of the sample is a study of T cell responses to AZD1222 COVID-19 vaccine. About the study: Second doses that came at about 4 or about 12 weeks were put together.

The study, taken as a whole, reports: There were repertoire samples only from the period after the peak T cell response. Along spike, vaccine-associated CD4 TCRs were found throughout, with dominance at 160-218 and 743-854.

Repertoires were generated with immunoSEQ multiplex PCR, while TCRdb's copy carries only in-frame clones and drops some. The sample has about 97,000 clones, 75% to 90% seen once. The receptor comes from an adult in good health. The sample consisted of peripheral blood, taken on day 0 of AZD1222 vaccination. This chain links TRBV7-2 with TRBJ1-5, with unresolved D. CDR3 in amino acids: CASTLEAPRGNQPQHF. The CDR3 DNA reads as TGTGCCAGCACCTTAGAGGCCCCTAGGGGCAATCAGCCCCAGCATTTT.